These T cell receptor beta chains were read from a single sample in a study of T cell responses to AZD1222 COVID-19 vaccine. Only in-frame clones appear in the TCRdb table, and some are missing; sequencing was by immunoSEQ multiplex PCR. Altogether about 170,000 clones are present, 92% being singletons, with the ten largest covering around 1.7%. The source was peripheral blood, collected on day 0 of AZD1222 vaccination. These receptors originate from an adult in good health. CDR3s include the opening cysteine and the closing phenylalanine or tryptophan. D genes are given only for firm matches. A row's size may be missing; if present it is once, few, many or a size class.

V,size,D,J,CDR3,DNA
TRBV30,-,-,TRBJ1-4,CAWSASKTGGEKLFF,TGTGCCTGGAGCGCATCCAAGACAGGTGGTGAAAAACTGTTTTTT
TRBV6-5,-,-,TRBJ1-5,CASRADGFVWPQHF,TGTGCCAGCAGGGCTGACGGGTTTGTTTGGCCCCAGCATTTT
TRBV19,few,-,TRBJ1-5,CASSMGQNNQPQHF,TGTGCCAGTAGTATGGGGCAGAACAATCAGCCCCAGCATTTT
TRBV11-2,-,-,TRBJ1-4,CASSRLVTGNEKLFF,TGTGCCAGCAGCCGCTTGGTGACTGGTAATGAAAAACTGTTTTTT
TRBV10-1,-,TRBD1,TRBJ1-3,CASSRQGAGNTIYF,TGCGCCAGCAGTCGTCAGGGGGCTGGAAACACCATATATTTT
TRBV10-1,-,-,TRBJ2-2,CASSTHRNGELFF,TGCGCCAGCAGTACCCATCGGAACGGGGAGCTGTTTTTT
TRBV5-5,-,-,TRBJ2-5,CASSLGAVQGTQYF,TGTGCCAGCAGCTTGGGGGCGGTGCAGGGTACCCAGTACTTC
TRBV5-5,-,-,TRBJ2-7,CASSLEGSEQYF,TGTGCCAGCAGCTTGGAGGGTTCCGAGCAGTACTTC
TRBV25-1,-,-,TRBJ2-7,CASSSWTSSYEQYF,TGTGCCAGCAGTAGCTGGACAAGCTCCTACGAGCAGTACTTC
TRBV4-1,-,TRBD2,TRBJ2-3,CASSQDPGLAGASTDTQYF,TGCGCCAGCAGCCAAGATCCGGGACTAGCGGGGGCTAGCACAGATACGCAGTATTTT
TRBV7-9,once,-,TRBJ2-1,CASSPLRAAPPNEQFF,TGTGCCAGCAGCCCACTAAGGGCGGCCCCCCCCAATGAGCAGTTCTTC
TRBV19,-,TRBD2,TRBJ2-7,CASSMGLLYEQYF,TGTGCCAGTAGTATGGGACTATTGTACGAGCAGTACTTC
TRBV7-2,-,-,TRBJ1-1,CASSLDPGRTEAFF,TGTGCCAGCAGCTTAGATCCGGGTCGGACTGAAGCTTTCTTT
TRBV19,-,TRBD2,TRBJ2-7,CASSIGGGNEQYF,TGTGCCAGTAGTATCGGGGGGGGCAACGAGCAGTACTTC
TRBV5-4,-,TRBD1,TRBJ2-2,CASSETGRSTGELFF,TGTGCCAGCAGCGAGACAGGGCGGAGCACCGGGGAGCTGTTTTTT
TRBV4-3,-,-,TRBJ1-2,CASSHPGRGGYYTF,TGCGCCAGCAGCCACCCCGGAAGGGGAGGGTACTACACCTTC
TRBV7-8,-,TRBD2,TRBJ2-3,CASSLGWLAGGPDTQYF,TGTGCCAGCAGCTTAGGTTGGCTAGCGGGCGGACCGGATACGCAGTATTTT
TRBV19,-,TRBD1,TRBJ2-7,CASSSPGQTSSYEQYF,TGTGCCAGTAGTTCCCCGGGACAGACCAGCTCCTACGAGCAGTACTTC
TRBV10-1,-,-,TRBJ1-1,CASRTDTGAPPDTEAFF,TGCGCCAGCAGGACTGATACCGGGGCCCCACCCGACACTGAAGCTTTCTTT
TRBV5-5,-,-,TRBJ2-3,CASSLGRGDTQYF,TGTGCCAGCAGCTTGGGACGAGGAGATACGCAGTATTTT
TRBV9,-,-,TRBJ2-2,CASSARGLGGELFF,TGTGCCAGCAGCGCTAGGGGCCTAGGCGGGGAGCTGTTTTTT
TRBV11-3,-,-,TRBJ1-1,CASSMKHTTEAFF,TGTGCCAGCTCGATGAAACACACAACTGAAGCTTTCTTT
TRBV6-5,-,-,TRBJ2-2,CASSYRGVLHTGELFF,TGTGCCAGCAGTTACAGAGGGGTACTGCACACCGGGGAGCTGTTTTTT
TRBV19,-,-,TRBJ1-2,CASSIAGVYGYTF,TGTGCCAGTAGTATAGCAGGGGTCTATGGCTACACCTTC
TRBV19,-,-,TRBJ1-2,CASSIYHRTASKAGYTF,TGTGCCAGTAGTATCTATCATCGGACCGCTTCAAAGGCTGGCTACACCTTC
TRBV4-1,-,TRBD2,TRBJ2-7,CASSPGTSGGYYEQYF,TGCGCCAGCAGTCCCGGGACTAGCGGGGGGTACTACGAGCAGTACTTC
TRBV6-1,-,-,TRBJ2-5,CASSEAQHSRGGTQYF,TGTGCCAGCAGTGAAGCCCAACACTCGAGAGGAGGGACCCAGTACTTC
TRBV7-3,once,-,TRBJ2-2,CASSLSDRRDGELFF,TGTGCCAGCAGCTTAAGCGACAGGCGGGACGGGGAGCTGTTTTTT
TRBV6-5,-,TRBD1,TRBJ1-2,CASSQQTGGDYGYTF,TGTGCCAGCAGTCAACAGACAGGGGGCGACTATGGCTACACCTTC
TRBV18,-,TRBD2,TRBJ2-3,CASSPRLAKSTDTQYF,TGTGCCAGCTCACCGCGACTAGCGAAAAGCACAGATACGCAGTATTTT
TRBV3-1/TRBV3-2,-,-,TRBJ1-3,CASSQRDTIYF,TGTGCCAGCAGCCAGAGGGACACCATATATTTT
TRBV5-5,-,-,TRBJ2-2,CASSLVVATGELFF,TGTGCCAGCAGCTTAGTAGTAGCAACCGGGGAGCTGTTTTTT
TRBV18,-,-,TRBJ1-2,CASSPSTGGNYGYTF,TGTGCCAGCTCACCCTCGACAGGAGGGAACTATGGCTACACCTTC
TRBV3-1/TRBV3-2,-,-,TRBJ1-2,CASSHPGQVVGYTF,TGTGCCAGCAGCCACCCCGGGCAGGTTGTTGGCTACACCTTC
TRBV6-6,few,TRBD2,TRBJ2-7,CASKSSGKSSEQYF,TGTGCCAGCAAGAGTAGCGGGAAATCTAGCGAGCAGTACTTC
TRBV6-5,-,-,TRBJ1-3,CASMTGASGNTIYF,TGTGCCAGCATGACCGGGGCGTCTGGAAACACCATATATTTT
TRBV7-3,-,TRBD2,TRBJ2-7,CASSPSSGGIGEQYF,TGTGCCAGCAGCCCTTCTAGCGGGGGGATTGGCGAGCAGTACTTC
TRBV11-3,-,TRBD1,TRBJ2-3,CASSLAGQGTDTQYF,TGTGCCAGCAGCTTAGCAGGACAGGGCACCGATACGCAGTATTTT
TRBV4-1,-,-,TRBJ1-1,CASSQDGGNTEAFF,TGCGCCAGCAGCCAAGACGGGGGGAACACTGAAGCTTTCTTT